The 19 T cell receptor beta chains below all came from one sample that was sequenced in a study of cytomegalovirus exposure and HLA in healthy donors. A multiplex PCR was run with 60 Vbeta primers and 13 Jbeta primers. TCRdb's copy holds only in-frame clones and misses some; the assay was immunoSEQ multiplex PCR. The sample contains tens of thousands of clones, nearly 80% of which appear only once. Sequenced material: PBMCs. The source of these receptors is a woman aged 35 to 49 in good health and CMV-seropositive.

The V gene is TRBV10-2, the J gene TRBJ2-7; 11 bases line up with TRBD2. The length of the CDR3 is 19 residues. Germline loops: CDR1 WSHSY, CDR2 SAAADI. V gave up 6 bases and J gave up 1 base; unmatched junction bases: 17. CDR3 DNA sequence: TGCGCCAGCAGGACCGTAGCGGGGGGGGACCGGGGAGAGTCCTACGAGCAGTACTTC. Translated: CASRTVAGGDRGESYEQYF.

This chain links TRBV5-3 with TRBJ1-6; D remains ambiguous. TRBV5-3 is an ORF, with its function uncertain. The CDR3 sequence is 16 residues long. The CDR3 region is CATPRSRSSYNSPLHF. CDR3 nucleotide sequence: TGTGCTACCCCACGGAGCCGCAGCTCCTATAATTCACCCCTCCACTTT.

This clone has only a few counts. The chain's CDR3 is CASSPQLAGGVGELFF. CDR3 DNA: TGTGCCAGCAGTCCACAACTAGCGGGGGGTGTCGGGGAGCTGTTTTTT. The chain employs TRBV28 and TRBJ2-2; 12 bases line up with TRBD2. The CDR3 is 16 residues long. Germline V gene data show CDR1 as MDHEN and CDR2 as SYDVKM. V dropped 5 bases and J dropped 7; count of bases not matched to a gene: 8.

Remarks on this clone: One end of the junction varies from germline; a read error may be responsible. The chain employs TRBV7-8 and TRBJ2-5; no clear D gene. Germline CDR1 reads SGHVS; CDR2 reads FQNEAQ. The CDR3 is 14 residues long. The CDR3 nucleotides are TGTGCCGGCAGCTTAGGGCGGAACTCGGAGACCCAGTACTTC. Translation gives CAGSLGRNSETQYF.

The V gene is TRBV7-9, the J gene TRBJ1-5; D is unresolved. The CDR3 runs 14 residues. Trimming stripped 3 bases from V and 5 bases from J, with 11 bases between. Germline CDR1 is SEHNR and CDR2 is FQNEAQ (reference sequence). The CDR3 loop reads CASSFDDIHQPQHF. The DNA of the CDR3 is TGTGCCAGCAGCTTTGACGACATTCATCAGCCCCAGCATTTT.

This clone was counted only a few times. CDR3 bases: TGCGCCAGCAGCCAAGCCGGACAGCCCCTAAATGAAAAACTGTTTTTT. Protein product: CASSQAGQPLNEKLFF. The V call is TRBV4-3, the J call TRBJ1-4; a weak D match, TRBD1 (6 bases). CDR3 length: 16 amino acids. Germline loops: CDR1 LGHNA, CDR2 YSLEER. V was trimmed by 1 base and J by 5 bases, leaving 14 bases between them.

The chain combines TRBV10-3 with TRBJ2-7; TRBD1 is a possible D gene (6 bases). This CDR3 contains 12 residues. Trimming shortened V by 4 bases and J by 7 bases, and 11 bases separated the two germline ends. Germline CDR1 ENHRY, CDR2 SYGVKD. The DNA of the CDR3 is TGTGCCATCAGTGGCTCGAGGGGGGAGCAGTACTTC. Translating it yields CAISGSRGEQYF.

In its sample, this clone was seen once. This chain connects TRBV7-9 to TRBJ2-7; a possible D gene is TRBD1 (6 bases). CDR1 and CDR2 (germline): SEHNR, FQNEAQ (reference sequence). This CDR3 spans 15 amino acids. V gave up 5 bases and J gave up 3 bases, with 17 bases separating them. The CDR3 coding sequence is TGTGCCAGCAGCCTGGACGGACAGCTCCGCTACGAGCAGTACTTC. Amino acid sequence: CASSLDGQLRYEQYF.

This clone has just one count. This chain connects TRBV30 to TRBJ2-5; D perhaps matches TRBD1 (5 bases). CDR3 length: 12 amino acids. Trimming left V 1 base short and J 2 bases short, with 5 bases between. CDR1 GTSNPN and CDR2 SVGIG come from the germline V gene (reference sequence). The CDR3 nucleotides are TGTGCCTGGAGTGCAGGGCAAGAGACCCAGTACTTC. Protein: CAWSAGQETQYF. Supplemented by reference TRBV30 and TRBJ2-5, the full variable domain reads SQTIHQWPATLVQPVGSPLSLECTVEGTSNPNLYWYRQAAGRGLQLLFYSVGIGQISSEVPQNLSASRPQDRQFILSSKKLLLSDSGFYLCAWSAGQETQYFGPGTRLLVL.

The chain recombines TRBV7-2 with TRBJ1-3; 7 nucleotides line up with TRBD1. Trimming at V came to 4 bases and at J to 4 bases, leaving 10 bases not matched to a gene. The CDR3 length is 16 residues. Per the germline V gene, CDR1 is SGHTA and CDR2 is FQGNSA. The CDR3 here is CASSSTPGGGGNTIYF. The CDR3 nucleotides are TGTGCCAGCAGCTCCACCCCGGGAGGGGGCGGAAACACCATATATTTT.

The chain has TRBV5-6 and TRBJ1-5, with a possible D match to TRBD1 (5 bases). This CDR3 is 15 amino acids long. The ends were cut back, 0 bases at V and 4 bases at J, with 11 bases in the middle. Germline V gene sequence: CDR1 SGHDT, CDR2 YYEEEE. CDR3 residues: CASSLDRAGNQPQHF. The CDR3 DNA is TGTGCCAGCAGCTTGGATCGGGCAGGGAATCAGCCCCAGCATTTT.

The chain has TRBV7-9 and TRBJ1-2; 7 bases match TRBD1. The V and J ends lost 5 bases and 3 bases, in that order; junction bases with no gene match: 18. This CDR3 spans 18 amino acids. Per the germline V gene, CDR1 is SEHNR and CDR2 is FQNEAQ (reference sequence). In nucleotides, the CDR3 is TGTGCCAGCAGCCCACCCTATTTGACAGGGAATTTTGACTATGGCTACACCTTC. This sequence encodes CASSPPYLTGNFDYGYTF.

This rearrangement joins TRBV5-1 to TRBJ2-7; no clear D. Trimming removed 0 bases from V and 3 bases from J, with 7 bases in between. Germline CDR1 is SGHRS and CDR2 is YFSETQ. The CDR3 has 13 residues. Here the CDR3 DNA reads TGCGCCAGCAGCTTGGGCGCCGGCTACGAGCAGTACTTC. Translated: CASSLGAGYEQYF.

The chain employs TRBV19 and TRBJ2-3; TRBD1 might be the D (6 bases). The V gene lost 5 bases and the J gene lost 4 bases, with 10 bases spanning the gap. This CDR3 spans 13 amino acids. Germline CDR1 and CDR2: LNHDA and SQIVND (reference sequence). CDR3 nucleotides: TGTGCCAGTAGTGACAGGCCCCCAGATACGCAGTATTTT. Protein: CASSDRPPDTQYF.

The rearrangement joins TRBV19 to TRBJ1-3; the D gene is possibly TRBD1 (6 bases). The CDR3 runs 17 residues. Per the germline V gene, CDR1 is LNHDA and CDR2 is SQIVND (reference sequence). V lost 11 bases and J 0 bases, leaving 23 bases between the germline ends. For the CDR3, the DNA is TGTGCCTCCAGTACGGGGGGCAGGGACCCCTCTGGAAACACCATATATTTT. It encodes CASSTGGRDPSGNTIYF.

J is TRBJ1-2 and V is TRBV28; D remains ambiguous. V lost 3 bases to trimming and J lost 5 bases, with 13 bases between them. Per the germline V gene, CDR1 is MDHEN and CDR2 is SYDVKM. This CDR3 is 14 amino acids long. The CDR3 DNA sequence: TGTGCCAGCAGTTTTGGGGAGACACTTTATGGCTACACCTTC. This translates into CASSFGETLYGYTF.

About this clone: The CDR3 ends on some other residue instead of the conserved phenylalanine or tryptophan, so this is likely a read error. The chain links TRBV7-2 to TRBJ2-3; 9 nucleotides match TRBD2. The CDR3 consists of 16 residues. The germline V gene encodes CDR1 SGHTA and CDR2 FQGNSA. V gave up 2 bases and J gave up 4 bases; unmatched junction bases: 7. CDR3 protein: CASSLRLAGPADTQYL. CDR3 DNA: TGTGCCAGCAGCTTACGTCTAGCGGGGCCTGCAGATACGCAGTATTTG.

The chain links TRBV7-3 to TRBJ2-3, with TRBD2 identical over 9 bases. V shed 5 bases, J shed 0 bases, and the junction held 6 bases outside the gene matches. This CDR3 comprises 16 residues. CDR1 SGHTA and CDR2 FQGTGA come from the germline V gene. CDR3 sequence reads: CASSLGLAGSTDTQYF. CDR3 in DNA: TGTGCCAGCAGCCTAGGGCTAGCGGGGAGCACAGATACGCAGTATTTT.

The chain joins TRBV28 to TRBJ1-2; 7 nucleotides agree with TRBD1. With 3 bases clipped from V and 3 bases from J, the junction kept 7 bases outside the gene matches. The germline CDR1 and CDR2 sequences are MDHEN and SYDVKM. The CDR3 contains 15 residues. The CDR3 DNA follows: TGTGCCAGCAGTTTTTCGGACAGGCTCGACTATGGCTACACCTTC. Its protein product is CASSFSDRLDYGYTF.